In its sample, the clone carrying this TCR beta chain was seen many times. The antigen is unknown. This entry comes from a study of regulatory T cells in long-lasting Graves disease. As to time point: newly diagnosed GD, antithyroid drugs for less than 3 months. PBMC-derived RNA was used for the TCR library. Each patient gave 7.5 to 9 milliliters of EDTA-anticoagulated peripheral blood. The CDR3 has 15 residues. The germline gives CDR1 SGHTA, CDR2 FQGNSA. Losses at the gene ends were 4 bases for V and 6 bases for J; bases not matched to a gene: 5. Through Arm-PCR of CDR3 regions and iRepertoire HTBI primers, TCR beta libraries were built. Each CDR3 protein gets one entry after TCRdb re-called the multiplex PCR reads with MiXCR. The sample consists of about 530,000 distinct CDR3 sequences, about 16% of them appearing once. Study-level results: It is possible that accuracy was reduced by the small size of the sample. Patients whose Graves' disease persisted exhibited lower TCR diversity than those newly diagnosed.

The data also belong to a second study, concerning T cells in Graves' hyperthyroidism and ophthalmopathy. That source notes: Uncontrolled infection, other autoimmune disease, pregnancy and lactation each barred patients from inclusion.

The receptor was derived from a woman aged 35-65 years with Graves disease. The source material was peripheral blood mononuclear cells (PBMCs), sampled at new diagnosis, from a patient treated with antithyroid drugs. This sequence joins TRBV7-2 and TRBJ2-2, with TRBD2 matching over 10 bases. CDR3 region: CASSSSGGAAGELFF. The CDR3 region has the DNA TGTGCCAGCAGCTCGAGCGGGGGGGCGGCCGGGGAGCTGTTTTTT.